A single sample is the source of the 3 T cell receptor beta chains below, sequenced in a study of shared clonotypes between healthy human individuals. Naive CD8 cells, CD45RO-negative and positively selected for CCR7, excluded terminally differentiated effector memory CD45RA+ cells. The table came from immunoSEQ multiplex PCR; TCRdb's copy has only in-frame clones and leaves some out. The sample consists of around 620,000 clones, 90% to 95% of them appearing once. The specimen sequenced was naive CD8+ T cells sorted from blood. Receptors were obtained from a woman aged 25 to 39 in good health.

This sequence joins TRBV6-1 and TRBJ1-4, with 7 positions matching TRBD1. Germline assignment: CDR1 MNHNS and CDR2 SASEGT. The J segment lost 7 bases and the V segment lost 0 bases, leaving 5 bases of the junction unmatched. The CDR3 loop spans 15 amino acids. CDR3 DNA sequence: TGTGCCAGCAGTGAAGCGTCCCGGGACAGTGAAAAACTGTTTTTT. Translated, it gives CASSEASRDSEKLFF.

The chain uses TRBV28 and TRBJ1-1, with D possibly TRBD1 on 6 matching bases. The CDR3 has 13 amino acids. V dropped 6 bases and J dropped 7 bases, with 15 bases sitting between them. Germline V gives CDR1 MDHEN, CDR2 SYDVKM. CDR3 nucleotide sequence: TGTGCCAGCAGCCCCGGGGAGGGGGGTGAAGCTTTCTTT. This sequence encodes CASSPGEGGEAFF.

V is TRBV4-2 and J is TRBJ2-7; 7 bases map to TRBD2. The V gene end was trimmed by 0 bases and the J gene end by 0 bases; junction bases not matched to a gene: 5. CDR1 is LGHNA and CDR2 is YNFKEQ in the germline V gene. The CDR3 covers 16 residues. The CDR3 region has the DNA TGTGCCAGCAGCCAAGAGGGCGGGAGCCACTCCTACGAGCAGTACTTC. This gives the protein CASSQEGGSHSYEQYF.